A single sample gave rise to the 3 T cell receptor beta chains below, sequenced in a study of cytomegalovirus exposure and HLA in healthy donors. The PCR was carried out with 60 Vbeta primers and 13 Jbeta primers. Data came from immunoSEQ multiplex PCR; TCRdb stores just in-frame clones and leaves some out. The profile shows 150,000 to 200,000 clones, around 77% of them singletons. The sample taken for sequencing was PBMCs. These receptor sequences come from a man younger than 40 in good health and CMV-seronegative.

The chain links TRBV5-1 to TRBJ1-1, with 9 bases lining up with TRBD1. This CDR3 comprises 15 residues. Trimming cost V 3 bases and J 3 bases; bases outside gene matches: 6. Germline CDR1 reads SGHRS; CDR2 reads YFSETQ. The CDR3 sequence is CASSSSRDRDTEAFF. For the CDR3, the DNA is TGCGCCAGCAGCTCGTCTCGGGACAGGGACACTGAAGCTTTCTTT.

There are a few counts of this clone. The chain recombines TRBV5-6 with TRBJ2-5; a possible D gene is TRBD2 (5 bases). Trimming took 4 bases from V and 5 from J, leaving 12 bases between them. The germline gives CDR1 SGHDT, CDR2 YYEEEE. The CDR3 runs to 13 residues. Written as DNA, the CDR3 is TGTGCCAGCAGCCCGGGATTCGCGGAGACCCAGTACTTC. Translated: CASSPGFAETQYF.

The rearrangement uses TRBV5-4 and TRBJ2-7, with D perhaps matching TRBD1 (7 bases). The germline V gene encodes CDR1 SGHNT and CDR2 YYREEE (reference sequence). V lost 4 bases and J lost 6, with 23 bases in between. The length of the CDR3 is 16 residues. CDR3 region: CASSLPGSGQGGEQYF. The CDR3 DNA reads as TGTGCCAGCAGCCTACCTGGGAGTGGGCAGGGGGGCGAGCAGTACTTC.